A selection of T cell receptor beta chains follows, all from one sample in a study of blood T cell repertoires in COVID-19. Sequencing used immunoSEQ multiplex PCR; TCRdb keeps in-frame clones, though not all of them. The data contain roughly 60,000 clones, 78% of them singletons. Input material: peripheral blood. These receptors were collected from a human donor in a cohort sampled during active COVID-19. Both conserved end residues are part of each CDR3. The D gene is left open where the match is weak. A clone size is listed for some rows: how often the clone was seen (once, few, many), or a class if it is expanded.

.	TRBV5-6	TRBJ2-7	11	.	TGTGCCAGCAGCTTGAGCGACGAGCAGTACTTC	CASSLSDEQYF
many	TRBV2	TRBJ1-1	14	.	TGTGCCAGCACCGTTAGACAGGTGAACACTGAAGCTTTCTTT	CASTVRQVNTEAFF
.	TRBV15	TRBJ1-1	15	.	TGTGCCACCAGCCCCCTCGGGGGGCAAGACACTGAAGCTTTCTTT	CATSPLGGQDTEAFF
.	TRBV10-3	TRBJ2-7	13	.	TGTGCCATCAGTGAATTTGGCAGGGACGAGCAGTACTTC	CAISEFGRDEQYF
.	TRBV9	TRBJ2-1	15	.	TGTGCCAGCAGCGTAGATGGCCTGACTGACAATGAGCAGTTCTTC	CASSVDGLTDNEQFF
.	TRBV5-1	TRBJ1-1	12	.	TGCGCCAGCAGGGGACAGAACACTGAAGCTTTCTTT	CASRGQNTEAFF
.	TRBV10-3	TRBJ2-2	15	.	TGTGCCATCAGTGAGTCGGGAGGGAACACCGGGGAGCTGTTTTTT	CAISESGGNTGELFF
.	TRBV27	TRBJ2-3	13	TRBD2	TGTGCCAGCAGTTGGGGACTAGAAGATACGCAGTATTTT	CASSWGLEDTQYF
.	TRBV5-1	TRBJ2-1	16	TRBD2	TGCGCCAGCAGCTTGACGGCGGGAGGGCCGTACAATGAGCAGTTCTTC	CASSLTAGGPYNEQFF
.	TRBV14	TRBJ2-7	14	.	TGTGCCAGCAGCCGGAACGGGTTCTCCTACGAGCAGTACTTC	CASSRNGFSYEQYF
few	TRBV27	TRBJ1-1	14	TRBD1	TGTGCCAGCAGTTTAGGGACAGTCCGGACTGAAGCTTTCTTT	CASSLGTVRTEAFF
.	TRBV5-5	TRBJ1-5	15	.	TGTGCCAGCAGCTTGGGTTCGTCCGAGGGTCAGCCCCAGCATTTT	CASSLGSSEGQPQHF
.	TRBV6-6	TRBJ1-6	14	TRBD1	TGTGCCAGCAGGGGACAGGGTAACAATTCACCCCTCCACTTT	CASRGQGNNSPLHF
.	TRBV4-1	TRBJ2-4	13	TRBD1	TGCGCCAGCAGCCAAGAAGACAGGGGGATTAGGACGTTC	CASSQEDRGIRTF